This T cell receptor (beta chain) was captured in a study of response to subunit inactivated influenza vaccine. Germline loops: CDR1 SNHLY, CDR2 FYNNEI. Germline trimming cut 6 bases from V and 3 bases from J; bases unmatched to any gene: 5. The CDR3 extends over 14 amino acids. Details on this clonotype: Its specificity is unknown.

Study results and caveats: Seasonal influenza vaccination, on each occasion, was suggested by the authors to recruit few new T cells.

TCRdb recomputed calls from the RT-PCR reads with MiXCR, one row per CDR3 protein. The data hold about half a million distinct CDR3 sequences, with 9.5% to 12% observed a single time. The chain links TRBV2 to TRBJ2-1; TRBD2 aligns across 7 bases. The material was PBMCs from blood, obtained more than 35 days after vaccination. This receptor was identified in a man between 50 and 59 years old who received an inactivated influenza vaccine. The CDR3 protein is CASRRGRDYNEQFF. CDR3 nucleotides: TGTGCCAGCAGACGGGGGAGGGACTACAATGAGCAGTTCTTC.